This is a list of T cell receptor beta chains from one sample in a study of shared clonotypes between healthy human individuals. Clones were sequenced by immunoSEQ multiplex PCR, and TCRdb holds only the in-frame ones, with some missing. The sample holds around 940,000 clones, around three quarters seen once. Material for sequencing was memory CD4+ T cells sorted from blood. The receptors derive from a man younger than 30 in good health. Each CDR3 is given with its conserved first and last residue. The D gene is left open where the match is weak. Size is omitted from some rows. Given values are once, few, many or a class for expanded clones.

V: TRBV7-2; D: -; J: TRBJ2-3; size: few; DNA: TGTGCCAGCAGCGATAACGGGAGAATCACAGATACGCAGTATTTT; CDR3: CASSDNGRITDTQYF
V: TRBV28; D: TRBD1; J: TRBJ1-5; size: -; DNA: TGTGCCAGCAGTTTCGGGACAGAGAACAATCAGCCCCAGCATTTT; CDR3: CASSFGTENNQPQHF
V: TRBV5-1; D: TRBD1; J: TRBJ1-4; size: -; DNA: TGCGCCAGCAGCTTGGCACAGGGGGCTAATGAAAAACTGTTTTTT; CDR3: CASSLAQGANEKLFF
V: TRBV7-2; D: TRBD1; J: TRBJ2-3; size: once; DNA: TGTGCCAGCAGCAGTCGGACAGGGGCCTATAGCACAGATACGCAGTATTTT; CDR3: CASSSRTGAYSTDTQYF
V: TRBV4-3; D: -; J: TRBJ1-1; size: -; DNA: TGCGCCAGCAGCCTTGGACTGATGAACACTGAAGCTTTCTTT; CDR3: CASSLGLMNTEAFF
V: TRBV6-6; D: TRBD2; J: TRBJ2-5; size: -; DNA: TGTGCCAGCAAAGGGACTAGCAGATACCAAGAGACCCAGTACTTC; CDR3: CASKGTSRYQETQYF
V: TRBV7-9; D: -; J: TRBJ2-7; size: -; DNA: TGTGCCAGCACCTGGGGGCGGGACTACGAGCAGTACTTC; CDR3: CASTWGRDYEQYF
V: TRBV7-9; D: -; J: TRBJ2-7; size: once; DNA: TGTGCCACGGGGTGGGGCGCGAACGAGCAGTACTTC; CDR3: CATGWGANEQYF
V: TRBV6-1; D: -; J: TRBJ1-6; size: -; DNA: TGTGCCAGCAAGGTCTCTCGGGAGCTAAGTTCACCCCTCCACTTT; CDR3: CASKVSRELSSPLHF
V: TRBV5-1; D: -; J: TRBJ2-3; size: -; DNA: TGCGCCAGCAGCTTGGCGGCAGGGAGGACAGATACGCAGTATTTT; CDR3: CASSLAAGRTDTQYF
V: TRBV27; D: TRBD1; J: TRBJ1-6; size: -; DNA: TGTGCCAGCAGCCCGTCGACAGGGTATAATTCACCCCTCCACTTT; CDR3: CASSPSTGYNSPLHF
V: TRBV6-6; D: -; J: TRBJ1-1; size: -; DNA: TGTGCCAGCAGTCCCCAGGGAGGAGGGAACACTGAAGCTTTCTTT; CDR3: CASSPQGGGNTEAFF
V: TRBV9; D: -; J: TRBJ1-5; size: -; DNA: TGTGCCAGCAGCGCCGGGGGCGGTGGTAATCAGCCCCAGCATTTT; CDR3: CASSAGGGGNQPQHF
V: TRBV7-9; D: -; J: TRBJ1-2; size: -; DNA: TGTGCCAGCAGCTTATGGGGGCCCGACTATGGCTACACCTTC; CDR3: CASSLWGPDYGYTF
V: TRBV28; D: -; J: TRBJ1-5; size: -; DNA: TGTGCCAGCAGTTCTAGGGCGCCCCAGCATTTT; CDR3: CASSSRAPQHF
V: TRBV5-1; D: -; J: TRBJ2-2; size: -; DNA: TGCGCCAGCAGCTTGACGGCAAACACCGGGGAGCTGTTTTTT; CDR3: CASSLTANTGELFF
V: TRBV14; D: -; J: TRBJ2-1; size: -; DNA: TGTGCCAGCAGCCAAGAAATAGGGAACGAGTACAATGAGCAGTTCTTC; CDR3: CASSQEIGNEYNEQFF